What follows is one T cell receptor (beta chain) and its context. The antigen is undetermined. This entry belongs to a study of cytomegalovirus exposure and HLA in healthy donors. Study-wide findings and caveats: A reported reduction in N-insertions relative to the roughly 710-donor mean was seen in an Asian-associated ancestry cluster in a later analysis. What was likely a sequencing artifact was a cluster of highly shared sequence variants.

V dropped 4 bases and J dropped 3 bases, with 16 bases sitting between them. This CDR3 has 16 residues. The PCR ran on 60 Vbeta and 13 Jbeta primers. Generated by immunoSEQ multiplex PCR, the TCRdb table keeps only in-frame clones and is missing some. The repertoire includes around 150,000 clones, nearly 80% of them detected once, and roughly 0.7% sits in the top ten. This clonotype was obtained from a male donor in good health and CMV-seronegative. Sequenced material: PBMCs. The V gene is TRBV6-7, the J gene TRBJ2-1, with D possibly matching TRBD1 (5 bases). TRBV6-7 qualifies as an ORF whose function is uncertain. Written as DNA, the CDR3 is TGTGCCAGCAGTTCCCAGGTGGGGCCATTCTACAATGAGCAGTTCTTC. Protein sequence: CASSSQVGPFYNEQFF.